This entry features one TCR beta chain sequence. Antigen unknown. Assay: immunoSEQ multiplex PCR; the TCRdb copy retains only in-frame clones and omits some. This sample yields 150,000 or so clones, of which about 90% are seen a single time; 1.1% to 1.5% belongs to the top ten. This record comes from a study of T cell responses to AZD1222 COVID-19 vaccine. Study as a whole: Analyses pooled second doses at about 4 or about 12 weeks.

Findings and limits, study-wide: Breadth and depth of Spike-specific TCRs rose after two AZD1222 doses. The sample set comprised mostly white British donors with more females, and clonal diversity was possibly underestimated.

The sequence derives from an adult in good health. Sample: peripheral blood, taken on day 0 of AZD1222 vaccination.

This CDR3 reads CAWSFRTGNTIYF. The CDR3 coding sequence is TGTGCCTGGAGTTTTCGGACTGGAAACACCATATATTTT. The chain couples TRBV30 to TRBJ1-3; D is ambiguous. The V and J ends lost 2 bases and 2 bases respectively, with 7 bases between them. The CDR3 length is 13 residues. Germline assignment: CDR1 GTSNPN and CDR2 SVGIG (reference sequence).